This TCR beta chain derives from a study of vaccination and CD4 T cells after COVID-19. Study findings and constraints: Only relatively few convalescent patients were studied, and early post-infection timepoints were not analyzed.

A remark on this clonotype: Its specificity is unknown.

The CDR3 extends over 17 amino acids. Germline V gene lookup returns CDR1 MNHEY and CDR2 SMNVEV (reference sequence). The J segment lost 7 bases and the V segment lost 7 bases, leaving 13 bases of the junction unmatched. Described treatment: approximately 9-day PBMC culture with coronavirus spike peptide pools or control peptides (ViraFEST assay). Oncomine TCR Beta short-read sequencing was applied to DNA from cultured CD4+ T cells. Each CDR3 protein gets one entry after TCRdb re-called the PCR reads with MiXCR. The sample carries about 14,000 distinct CDR3 sequences, around 60% recorded once. The sequencing sample was made of CD4+ T cells from blood, cultured in vitro. The rearrangement joins TRBV27 to TRBJ2-2; TRBD1 aligns across 12 bases. The clonotype originates from a human donor who had recovered from COVID-19. CDR3 in amino acids: CASNTLLGQGAGGELFF. As DNA, the CDR3 is TGTGCCAGCAACACCCTGCTGGGACAGGGGGCGGGCGGGGAGCTGTTTTTT.